The 31 T cell receptor beta chains reported below all come from one sample, sequenced in a study of tumour-infiltrating T cells in Burkitt lymphoma. TCRdb's table, derived via immunoSEQ multiplex PCR, lists solely in-frame clones and lacks some. The table has 43,000 or so clones, 31% seen once. Sequencing was performed on tumor tissue. Receptor source: a human donor with Burkitt lymphoma.

This clone was counted between two and nine times. V gene TRBV29-1 combines with J gene TRBJ1-2, with no clear D. Per the germline V gene, CDR1 is SQVTM and CDR2 is ANQGSEA. V dropped 6 bases and J dropped 1 base, with 12 bases sitting between them. The CDR3 is 13 amino acids. The CDR3 DNA is TGCAGCGTCCCCCCCACACTTAACTATGGCTACACCTTC. Residues: CSVPPTLNYGYTF.

The chain recombines TRBV6-1 with TRBJ2-2; D unclear. The germline V and J ends were trimmed by 2 bases and 1 base, with 8 bases remaining between them. This CDR3 has 15 residues. The germline V gene has CDR1 MNHNS and CDR2 SASEGT. The CDR3 DNA sequence: TGTGCCAGCAGTGAACAGCCGATGAACACCGGGGAGCTGTTTTTT. Translation: CASSEQPMNTGELFF.

For the CDR3, the DNA is TGTGCCAGCAGCTCCAGTCGTGCGGGTACGCAGTATTTT. This gives the protein CASSSSRAGTQYF. The chain is built from TRBV7-7 and TRBJ2-3, with a weak D call TRBD2 (5 bases). This CDR3 has 13 residues. The V end was cut by 4 bases, the J end by 8 bases, with 13 bases between. Germline V lookup: CDR1 SSHAT, CDR2 FNYEAQ (reference sequence).

This chain links TRBV23-1 with TRBJ2-7; TRBD1 or TRBD2 may be the D gene (7 bases each). TRBV23-1 is sorted into the ORF group, with uncertain function. This CDR3 region has 16 residues. The ends were cut back, 1 base at V and 0 bases at J, with 13 bases in the middle. The CDR3 loop is CASSQLGGDSSYEQYF. The CDR3, as DNA: TGCGCCAGCAGTCAATTAGGGGGGGACAGCTCCTACGAGCAGTACTTC.

In its sample, this clone was seen a few times. The chain couples TRBV14 to TRBJ2-2, with D perhaps matching TRBD1 (6 bases). This CDR3 is built from 14 residues. The V gene lost 6 bases and the J gene lost 1 base, with 9 bases spanning the gap. Germline-derived CDR1 and CDR2 are SGHDN and FVKESK. CDR3 residues: CASRSTGNTGELFF. Written as DNA, the CDR3 is TGTGCCAGCAGGTCGACAGGGAACACCGGGGAGCTGTTTTTT.

The rearrangement links TRBV5-4 to TRBJ2-1; maybe TRBD1 (5 bases). The CDR3 runs to 15 residues. V shed 0 bases and J shed 6 bases, with 13 bases lying between them. The germline CDR1 and CDR2 sequences are SGHNT and YYREEE (reference sequence). For the CDR3, the DNA is TGTGCCAGCAGCTTGGGAGGACCCAGGGTCAATGAGCAGTTCTTC. It yields the protein CASSLGGPRVNEQFF.

This clone was observed a few times. V is TRBV15 and J is TRBJ2-7, with D tentatively TRBD2 (5 bases). V lost 0 bases and J lost 6, with 12 bases in between. From germline, CDR1 is LNHNV and CDR2 YYDKDF (reference sequence). CDR3 length equals 14 residues. In DNA, the CDR3 is TGTGCCACCAGCAGAGATTGGGGAGAGGGCGAGCAGTACTTC. Protein sequence: CATSRDWGEGEQYF.

This clone was seen only a few times. The chain employs TRBV29-1 and TRBJ1-5; a weak D match, TRBD1 (5 bases). CDR1 and CDR2 (germline): SQVTM, ANQGSEA. Trimming removed 4 bases from V and 7 bases from J, with 17 bases in between. The CDR3 contains 14 residues. Here the CDR3 reads CSVATAGFGQPQHF. The CDR3 nucleotides read TGCAGCGTTGCCACCGCAGGGTTCGGGCAGCCCCAGCATTTT. The full variable domain, its missing parts supplied by reference TRBV29-1 and TRBJ1-5, is SAVISQKPSRDICQRGTSLTIQCQVDSQVTMMFWYRQQPGQSLTLIATANQGSEATYESGFVIDKFPISRPNLTFSTLTVSNMSPEDSSIYLCSVATAGFGQPQHFGDGTRLSIL.

This chain links TRBV10-3 with TRBJ2-2; either TRBD1 or TRBD2 may fit D (5 bases each). The germline V and J ends were trimmed by 11 bases and 1 base, with 17 bases remaining between them. Germline CDR1 reads ENHRY; CDR2 reads SYGVKD. The CDR3 runs 15 residues. The CDR3 nucleotides read TGTGCCGTCGGCGAGGGGCTCCTGAACACCGGGGAGCTGTTTTTT. This encodes CAVGEGLLNTGELFF.

This clone was picked up a small number of times. J is TRBJ1-2 and V is TRBV13; D is ambiguous. The CDR3 is 13 amino acids. V lost 5 bases to trimming and J lost 4 bases, with 11 bases between them. CDR1 is PRHDT, CDR2 FYEKMQ, per germline (reference sequence). CDR3 amino acids: CASSPAEGYGYTF. CDR3 DNA sequence: TGTGCCAGCAGCCCGGCGGAGGGCTATGGCTACACCTTC.

The chain couples TRBV5-4 to TRBJ1-1; TRBD1 is a possible D gene (5 bases). The V gene lost 3 bases and the J gene lost 0 bases, with 9 bases spanning the gap. The germline V gene encodes CDR1 SGHNT and CDR2 YYREEE (reference sequence). CDR3 size: 14 residues. CDR3 loop: CASSSRGLNTEAFF. The CDR3 nucleotides read TGTGCCAGCAGCTCTAGGGGTCTGAACACTGAAGCTTTCTTT.

This chain uses TRBV28 with TRBJ1-2; no clear D. Germline V CDR1 and CDR2: MDHEN, SYDVKM. V was clipped by 6 bases and J by 2 bases, with 4 bases between them. The CDR3 length is 11 residues. The CDR3 loop reads CASRLNYGYTF. The CDR3 nucleotides are TGTGCCAGCAGGCTGAACTATGGCTACACCTTC.

This clone was seen more than once but under ten times. This sequence joins TRBV18 and TRBJ1-5; TRBD1 matches 8 bases. J was trimmed by 4 bases and V by 5 bases; bases with no gene match: 4. The CDR3 totals 14 residues. Germline values: CDR1 KGHSH, CDR2 LQKENI. CDR3 DNA sequence: TGTGCCAGCTCAACCCGGACAGGGAATCAGCCCCAGCATTTT. It codes for CASSTRTGNQPQHF. The variable domain in full, completed from reference TRBV18 and TRBJ1-5, reads NAGVMQNPRHLVRRRGQEARLRCSPMKGHSHVYWYRQLPEEGLKFMVYLQKENIIDESGMPKERFSAEFPKEGPSILRIQQVVRGDSAAYFCASSTRTGNQPQHFGDGTRLSIL.

In nucleotides, the CDR3 is TGTGCCAGCAGGAACAAAGGGGGAGAGGAAAAACTGTTTTTT. This sequence encodes CASRNKGGEEKLFF. The gene calls are TRBV5-6 and TRBJ1-4, with D possibly being TRBD1 (6 bases). Per the germline V gene, CDR1 is SGHDT and CDR2 is YYEEEE. The CDR3 covers 14 residues. With 5 bases removed from V and 8 bases from J, the gap between germline ends came to 16 bases.

This clone was seen only a few times. The genes are TRBV5-1 and TRBJ1-6; unclear D gene. The length of the CDR3 is 17 residues. V lost 5 bases to trimming and J lost 0 bases, with 15 bases between them. Germline values: CDR1 SGHRS, CDR2 YFSETQ. CDR3 residues: CASSIGFSSSYNSPLHF. Here the CDR3 DNA reads TGCGCCAGCAGTATCGGGTTCTCGAGCTCCTATAATTCACCCCTCCACTTT.

The chain has TRBV25-1 and TRBJ1-3; D uncertain. Germline V gene data show CDR1 as MGHDK and CDR2 as SYGVNS. The CDR3 runs to 15 residues. Trimming pared 5 bases from V and 3 bases from J, leaving 14 bases between. The CDR3 DNA follows: TGTGCCAGCAGTCGGACGGGGTTGGATGGAAACACCATATATTTT. This gives the protein CASSRTGLDGNTIYF.

The genes are TRBV5-4 and TRBJ1-5; D remains ambiguous. The CDR3 is 13 residues long. V dropped 4 bases and J dropped 3 bases, with 8 bases sitting between them. Germline V gives CDR1 SGHNT, CDR2 YYREEE (reference sequence). The CDR3 loop is CASSLDPNQPQHF. The CDR3 nucleotides read TGTGCCAGCAGCCTGGACCCCAATCAGCCCCAGCATTTT.

This clone was picked up a small number of times. The genes are TRBV5-6 and TRBJ2-3; the D gene is possibly TRBD2 (6 bases). Germline V gene sequence: CDR1 SGHDT, CDR2 YYEEEE. V shed 4 bases and J shed 8 bases, with 11 bases lying between them. The CDR3 extends over 12 amino acids. The CDR3 loop is CASSRLSGTQYF. The CDR3 DNA reads as TGTGCCAGCAGCCGTCTTAGCGGTACGCAGTATTTT.

The chain recombines TRBV11-2 with TRBJ1-5; D uncertain. The CDR3 loop spans 13 amino acids. V lost 5 bases to trimming and J lost 4 bases, with 9 bases between them. Per germline, CDR1 SGHAT and CDR2 FQNNGV. Here the CDR3 reads CASSQSRNQPQHF. Written as DNA, the CDR3 is TGTGCCAGCAGCCAGTCACGTAATCAGCCCCAGCATTTT.

This clone was observed a single time. The chain has TRBV7-9 and TRBJ1-2; D is undetermined. This CDR3 spans 13 amino acids. Germline CDR1 SEHNR, CDR2 FQNEAQ (reference sequence). Trimming left V 1 base short and J 2 bases short, with 5 bases between. CDR3 residues: CASSLDINYGYTF. The CDR3 bases are TGTGCCAGCAGCTTAGACATAAACTATGGCTACACCTTC.

The DNA for the CDR3 is TGCAGCGTTGAAGGGCCCCTATGGGGGGCCACTAGCACAGATACGCAGTATTTT. This gives the protein CSVEGPLWGATSTDTQYF. The chain combines TRBV29-1 with TRBJ2-3, with D perhaps matching TRBD1 or TRBD2 (6 bases each). The length of the CDR3 is 18 residues. Germline lookup yields CDR1 SQVTM and CDR2 ANQGSEA. V shed 1 base and J shed 0 bases, with 20 bases lying between them.

This rearrangement joins TRBV11-2 to TRBJ2-2; unclear D gene. Germline V lookup: CDR1 SGHAT, CDR2 FQNNGV. The length of the CDR3 is 17 residues. The V and J ends lost 5 bases and 4 bases respectively, with 20 bases between them. The CDR3 loop reads CASSPVRRADPTGELFF. The CDR3 DNA is TGTGCCAGCAGCCCAGTTCGTAGAGCAGATCCCACCGGGGAGCTGTTTTTT.

The chain links TRBV30 to TRBJ2-7; D is perhaps TRBD1 (6 bases). V lost 2 bases and J 0 bases, leaving 11 bases between the germline ends. Germline-derived CDR1 and CDR2 are GTSNPN and SVGIG (reference sequence). CDR3 length: 14 amino acids. The CDR3 region is CAWSLGQSSYEQYF. The CDR3 DNA reads as TGTGCCTGGAGTCTCGGACAGAGCTCCTACGAGCAGTACTTC.

This clone was seen more than once but under ten times. In nucleotides, the CDR3 is TGTGCCAGCTCACCGGCGGTACTAACGAACACCGGGGAGCTGTTTTTT. It yields the protein CASSPAVLTNTGELFF. This chain uses TRBV18 with TRBJ2-2; no definite D call. The V end was cut by 3 bases, the J end by 0 bases, with 11 bases between. This CDR3 is built from 16 residues. In germline, CDR1 is KGHSH, CDR2 LQKENI.

This chain links TRBV4-1 with TRBJ2-5; no reliable D call. Germline values: CDR1 MGHRA, CDR2 YSYEKL. The CDR3 runs to 13 residues. Trimming stripped 0 bases from V and 4 bases from J, with 6 bases between. The DNA of the CDR3 is TGCGCCAGCAGCCAAGATTGGGGAGAGACCCAGTACTTC. This gives the protein CASSQDWGETQYF.

This clone was seen a few times. J is TRBJ1-6 and V is TRBV4-1; 7 positions agree with TRBD1. Germline V lookup: CDR1 MGHRA, CDR2 YSYEKL. The V gene end was trimmed by 1 base and the J gene end by 4 bases; junction bases not matched to a gene: 4. The CDR3 has 16 amino acids. The CDR3 coding sequence is TGCGCCAGCAGCCAAGGACAGGGCCAGTATAATTCACCCCTCCACTTT. The encoded protein is CASSQGQGQYNSPLHF.

The chain is built from TRBV4-3 and TRBJ1-4; 7 bases match TRBD1. Germline V gene sequence: CDR1 LGHNA, CDR2 YSLEER. The J segment lost 8 bases and the V segment lost 4 bases, leaving 10 bases of the junction unmatched. The CDR3 spans 15 residues. CDR3 DNA sequence: TGCGCCAGCAGCCGAGGGGACAGTGGGGAAGAAAAACTGTTTTTT. Its protein product is CASSRGDSGEEKLFF.

This clone was seen a few times. The chain joins TRBV5-1 to TRBJ1-1; 7 bases align to TRBD1. The CDR3 has 13 residues. CDR1 and CDR2 (germline): SGHRS, YFSETQ. With V trimmed by 3 bases and J by 6 bases, 5 bases remained unmatched. The CDR3 nucleotides are TGCGCCAGCAGCTCCTGGCAGGGGGCTGAAGCTTTCTTT. Translating it yields CASSSWQGAEAFF. The whole variable domain, remainder taken from reference TRBV5-1 and TRBJ1-1, is KAGVTQTPRYLIKTRGQQVTLSCSPISGHRSVSWYQQTPGQGLQFLFEYFSETQRNKGNFPGRFSGRQFSNSRSEMNVSTLELGDSALYLCASSSWQGAEAFFGQGTRLTVV.

This clone was picked up a small number of times. V and J are TRBV5-4 and TRBJ2-2; possible D gene TRBD1, 7 bases. CDR3 length equals 14 residues. Looked up from germline, CDR1 is SGHNT and CDR2 is YYREEE (reference sequence). The germline V and J ends were trimmed by 2 bases and 7 bases, with 12 bases remaining between them. The CDR3 region has the DNA TGTGCCAGCAGCTTCAGGGGGGTCGACGGGGAGCTGTTTTTT. Protein sequence: CASSFRGVDGELFF.

This chain links TRBV5-6 with TRBJ2-7; possibly TRBD1 for D (6 bases). This CDR3 is built from 15 residues. With 0 bases removed from V and 2 bases from J, the gap between germline ends came to 12 bases. Per the germline V gene, CDR1 is SGHDT and CDR2 is YYEEEE. The CDR3 DNA reads TGTGCCAGCAGCTTGGCAGGGGCGGGTACCTACGAGCAGTACTTC. It specifies CASSLAGAGTYEQYF.

The V and J genes are TRBV7-6 and TRBJ2-1; TRBD2 agrees at 7 bases. The CDR3 consists of 17 residues. The V gene end was trimmed by 6 bases and the J gene end by 0 bases; junction bases not matched to a gene: 11. In germline, CDR1 is SGHVS, CDR2 FNYEAQ. In nucleotides, the CDR3 is TGTGCCAGCAGGGGGCGGAGCGGGGATACCTCCTACAATGAGCAGTTCTTC. This codes for CASRGRSGDTSYNEQFF.